These 23 T cell receptor beta chains came from one sample sequenced in a study of T cell repertoires in cytomegalovirus infection. One entry per CDR3 protein, called by TCRdb with MiXCR from the reads. Of more than 400,000 distinct CDR3 sequences listed, approximately 25% are singletons. Sequenced sample: PBMCs. Receptor source: a human donor in good health (CMV status not recorded). Some clones in this sample may be carry-over from other donors' samples.

This clonotype came up many times. The genes are TRBV7-2 and TRBJ2-3, with unresolved D. Trimming removed 2 bases from V and 0 bases from J, with 3 bases in between. The CDR3 spans 13 residues. The germline V gene encodes CDR1 SGHTA and CDR2 FQGNSA. The CDR3 DNA sequence: TGTGCCAGCAGCTTATATAGCACAGATACGCAGTATTTT. Protein: CASSLYSTDTQYF.

The gene calls are TRBV15 and TRBJ2-7; D gene unclear. Germline V CDR1 and CDR2: LNHNV, YYDKDF (reference sequence). Trimming pared 2 bases from V and 2 bases from J, leaving 10 bases between. The CDR3 loop spans 14 amino acids. In nucleotides, the CDR3 is TGTGCCACCAGCAGACCCGGACGGGCCTACGAGCAGTACTTC. It is translated as CATSRPGRAYEQYF. Based on the CDR3 plus reference TRBV15 and TRBJ2-7, the full variable domain is DAMVIQNPRYQVTQFGKPVTLSCSQTLNHNVMYWYQQKSSQAPKLLFHYYDKDFNNEADTPDNFQSRRPNTSFCFLDIRSPGLGDTAMYLCATSRPGRAYEQYFGPGTRLTVT.

The chain combines TRBV7-2 with TRBJ2-5; D is possibly TRBD1 or TRBD2 (5 bases each). Germline values: CDR1 SGHTA, CDR2 FQGNSA. The CDR3 is 16 residues long. Trimming took off 1 base at V and 5 bases at J, with 17 bases between the two ends. CDR3 protein: CASSLGGGTSSETQYF. In DNA, the CDR3 is TGTGCCAGCAGCTTAGGTGGGGGAACCTCCTCTGAGACCCAGTACTTC.

This clonotype was picked up many times. This rearrangement joins TRBV7-9 to TRBJ2-1; TRBD2 agrees at 8 bases. This CDR3 is 16 amino acids long. CDR1 is SEHNR, CDR2 FQNEAQ, per germline (reference sequence). Trimming cost V 5 bases and J 5 bases; bases outside gene matches: 11. This CDR3 is CASSPYGAGGNNEQFF. DNA for the CDR3: TGTGCCAGCAGCCCGTATGGGGCGGGAGGTAACAATGAGCAGTTCTTC.

The sample holds many counts of this clonotype. The chain couples TRBV7-3 to TRBJ1-1, with a tentative D call TRBD1 (5 bases). V lost 4 bases and J lost 5, with 20 bases in between. Germline values: CDR1 SGHTA, CDR2 FQGTGA. CDR3 length: 16 amino acids. The CDR3 DNA follows: TGTGCCAGCAGCTCCTCATCGGGGGGGTTAGGGACTGAAGCTTTCTTT. Protein sequence: CASSSSSGGLGTEAFF.

This chain uses TRBV20-1 with TRBJ2-3, with unresolved D. Trimming stripped 1 base from V and 6 bases from J, with 11 bases between. Germline assignment: CDR1 DFQATT and CDR2 SNEGSKA (reference sequence). The CDR3 has 13 amino acids. As DNA, the CDR3 is TGCAGTGCTAGAGTTCGCCGCAGCGATACGCAGTATTTT. As protein: CSARVRRSDTQYF.

The chain joins TRBV20-1 to TRBJ2-1, with 10 bases fitting TRBD2. The V and J ends lost 6 bases and 8 bases, in that order; junction bases with no gene match: 13. Germline V CDR1 and CDR2: DFQATT, SNEGSKA (reference sequence). The CDR3 is 15 residues long. The CDR3 loop reads CSAPGVASGSDEQFF. The DNA for the CDR3 is TGCAGTGCCCCCGGGGTGGCTAGCGGGAGTGATGAGCAGTTCTTC.

This clonotype was counted only a few times. CDR3 nucleotides: TGTGCCAGCAGCCGCGGACTAGGGCCAGGCACCGGGGAGCTGTTTTTT. This sequence encodes CASSRGLGPGTGELFF. The chain combines TRBV14 with TRBJ2-2, with TRBD2 matching 7 bases. Germline V gene data show CDR1 as SGHDN and CDR2 as FVKESK. With 4 bases clipped from V and 4 bases from J, the junction kept 9 bases outside the gene matches. The CDR3 runs 16 residues.

The chain employs TRBV30 and TRBJ2-5; D is perhaps TRBD2 (6 bases). With 2 bases removed from V and 5 bases from J, the gap between germline ends came to 12 bases. The CDR3 totals 13 residues. Per the germline V gene, CDR1 is GTSNPN and CDR2 is SVGIG (reference sequence). The CDR3 nucleotides read TGTGCCTGGAGTACCCTAGCGAGGGAGACCCAGTACTTC. It yields the protein CAWSTLARETQYF.

The rearrangement uses TRBV20-1 and TRBJ1-4, with D possibly TRBD1 on 6 matching bases. The length of the CDR3 is 15 residues. Trimming removed 0 bases from V and 4 bases from J, with 12 bases in between. Germline CDR1 reads DFQATT; CDR2 reads SNEGSKA (reference sequence). CDR3 sequence (DNA): TGCAGTGCTAGAGATAAGAGACAGGTTAATGAAAAACTGTTTTTT. Its translation: CSARDKRQVNEKLFF.

This clonotype was seen more than once but under ten times. CDR3 amino acids: CASSSSTDYGYTF. The DNA for the CDR3 is TGTGCCAGCAGCTCCTCGACGGACTATGGCTACACCTTC. The chain carries TRBV11-2 and TRBJ1-2, with unresolved D. Trimming removed 4 bases at V and 3 bases at J, with 9 bases between. Germline V gene data show CDR1 as SGHAT and CDR2 as FQNNGV. This CDR3 contains 13 residues.

This clonotype appeared a few times. The rearrangement links TRBV20-1 to TRBJ1-5; D gene uncertain. Germline assignment: CDR1 DFQATT and CDR2 SNEGSKA (reference sequence). V gave up 3 bases and J gave up 0 bases, with 12 bases separating them. This CDR3 region has 15 residues. The CDR3 reads CSARAGSYSNQPQHF. CDR3 DNA sequence: TGCAGTGCTAGGGCTGGATCCTATAGCAATCAGCCCCAGCATTTT.

The V gene is TRBV29-1, the J gene TRBJ2-1; 7 nucleotides align to TRBD1. The CDR3 runs to 11 residues. In germline, CDR1 is SQVTM, CDR2 ANQGSEA. The CDR3 reads CSQGQHNEQFF. DNA for the CDR3: TGCAGTCAGGGACAGCACAATGAGCAGTTCTTC.

This clonotype was picked up many times. V and J are TRBV7-3 and TRBJ2-1; TRBD2 is a possible D gene (5 bases). The germline V gene has CDR1 SGHTA and CDR2 FQGTGA. Trimming pared 5 bases from V and 3 bases from J, leaving 11 bases between. The length of the CDR3 is 14 residues. The CDR3 protein is CASSPDYLYNEQFF. CDR3 DNA: TGTGCCAGCAGCCCCGACTACCTCTACAATGAGCAGTTCTTC. The whole variable domain, filled in from reference TRBV7-3 and TRBJ2-1, reads GAGVSQTPSNKVTEKGKYVELRCDPISGHTALYWYRQSLGQGPEFLIYFQGTGAADDSGLPNDRFFAVRPEGSVSTLKIQRTERGDSAVYLCASSPDYLYNEQFFGPGTRLTVL.

About this clonotype itself: A junction boundary mismatches the germline segment, possibly from a read error. The V call is TRBV12-3 or TRBV12-4, the J call TRBJ2-3; 12 nucleotides match TRBD2. There are 15 residues in the CDR3. CDR3 residues: CASSLAGGGEWTQYF. Here the CDR3 DNA reads TGTGCCAGCAGTCTAGCGGGAGGGGGTGAGTGGACGCAGTATTTT.

This clonotype was counted only a few times. This chain joins TRBV19 and TRBJ1-1, with 10 bases identical to TRBD1. Trimming removed 7 bases from V and 4 bases from J; junction bases left unmatched: 12. The CDR3 length is 16 residues. Germline V gene sequence: CDR1 LNHDA, CDR2 SQIVND (reference sequence). The CDR3 loop reads CASKAPGQGTLTEAFF. DNA of the CDR3: TGTGCCAGTAAGGCCCCGGGACAGGGGACGCTCACTGAAGCTTTCTTT.

The chain combines TRBV6-1 with TRBJ2-7; D may be TRBD2 (6 bases). Germline V gene lookup returns CDR1 MNHNS and CDR2 SASEGT. V lost 8 bases and J lost 2, with 13 bases in between. The CDR3 extends over 13 amino acids. The CDR3: CASAPGETYEQYV. The CDR3 DNA reads TGTGCCAGCGCTCCGGGGGAGACCTACGAGCAGTACGTC.

This clonotype has only a few counts. This chain links TRBV6-2 or TRBV6-3 with TRBJ1-1; tentative D call: TRBD1 (5 bases). Germline CDR1 and CDR2: MNHEY and SVGEGT. The V and J ends lost 6 bases and 4 bases respectively, with 12 bases between them. This CDR3 contains 13 residues. The CDR3 DNA reads as TGTGCCAGCAGCGTCAAGAGGGGCACTGAAGCTTTCTTT. Its translation: CASSVKRGTEAFF.

This clonotype came up a few times. The chain has TRBV27 and TRBJ2-2; D unclear. Trimming stripped 3 bases from V and 0 bases from J, with 11 bases between. The CDR3 loop spans 16 amino acids. Germline lookup yields CDR1 MNHEY and CDR2 SMNVEV (reference sequence). CDR3 DNA sequence: TGTGCCAGCAGTTTTACCACCGGAACGAACACCGGGGAGCTGTTTTTT. It translates to CASSFTTGTNTGELFF.

This chain uses TRBV9 with TRBJ2-1, with D maybe TRBD1 (7 bases). V lost 0 bases to trimming and J lost 7 bases, with 17 bases between them. The CDR3 has 16 residues. Germline loops: CDR1 SGDLS, CDR2 YYNGEE. The CDR3 is CASSVAHGSGGNEQFF. The CDR3, as DNA: TGTGCCAGCAGCGTAGCTCATGGTTCAGGGGGGAATGAGCAGTTCTTC.

The CDR3 nucleotides read TGCGCCAGCAGCCACCGCCGAGCCGTCGGATCCTACGAGCAGTACTTC. Translation gives CASSHRRAVGSYEQYF. The J gene is TRBJ2-7, the V gene TRBV4-3; no firm D call. The CDR3 extends over 16 amino acids. The V gene lost 3 bases and the J gene lost 1 base, with 16 bases spanning the gap. Germline V gene sequence: CDR1 LGHNA, CDR2 YSLEER.

This clonotype has a count of ten or more. The chain combines TRBV11-2 with TRBJ1-1, with 9 bases lining up with TRBD1. Germline V gives CDR1 SGHAT, CDR2 FQNNGV. This CDR3 has 14 residues. Trimming at V came to 5 bases and at J to 6 bases, leaving 7 bases not matched to a gene. CDR3: CASSPGQGQAEAFF. The CDR3 region has the DNA TGTGCCAGCAGCCCCGGACAGGGGCAGGCTGAAGCTTTCTTT.

The rearrangement uses TRBV19 and TRBJ1-5, with D possibly matching TRBD1 (5 bases). V was clipped by 1 base and J by 0 bases, with 7 bases between them. Per germline, CDR1 LNHDA and CDR2 SQIVND (reference sequence). The CDR3 is made up of 15 amino acids. CDR3 coding DNA: TGTGCCAGTAGTATAGTGGGGCATAGCAATCAGCCCCAGCATTTT. Encoded protein: CASSIVGHSNQPQHF.